This T cell receptor beta chain was recovered during a study of blood T cells in healthy people across ages. In the case of this clonotype: The junction departs from germline at one end; a sequencing error may be responsible.

Together with a sample-barcoded 5' primer, a J-beta primer mix was included in a second PCR lasting about 6 to 11 cycles. TCRdb independently ran MiXCR on the 5' RACE reads; one entry per CDR3 protein. The sample records approximately 780,000 distinct CDR3 sequences, around 25% being singletons. The CDR3 has 14 residues. From germline, CDR1 is LGHNA and CDR2 YNFKEQ. The same data also went into a second study, on T cells of mothers and their children. That study reports: A few healthy Caucasian mothers gave samples, and so did their six children.

Sequenced material: blood. The source is a boy aged 5-17 years in good health. This chain links TRBV4-2 with TRBJ2-1; maybe TRBD2 (6 bases). The assigned J gene may be wrong: the sequence end matches TRBJ2-5 better. The CDR3 is CAISQVGGEETQYF. The CDR3 nucleotides are TGTGCCATCAGCCAAGTTGGCGGGGAGGAGACCCAGTACTTC.